This is a list of T cell receptor beta chains from one sample in a study of cytomegalovirus exposure and HLA in healthy donors. TCRdb's copy holds only in-frame clones and misses some; the assay was immunoSEQ multiplex PCR. The table lists about 200,000 clones, around 80% of them singletons. Source material: PBMCs. These receptors were taken from a woman aged 25 to 39 in good health and CMV-seropositive. The CDR3 runs from the conserved cysteine through the conserved F or W. D genes are given only for firm matches. Rows give clone size only sometimes, using once, few, many, or a class for an expanded clone.

J gene,clone size,D gene,V gene,CDR3 DNA,CDR3 protein
TRBJ2-1,once,TRBD2,TRBV29-1,TGCAGCGTATTTGGACTAGCCGGCTCGCGTTACAATGAGCAGTTCTTC,CSVFGLAGSRYNEQFF
TRBJ2-5,.,.,TRBV5-1,TGCGCCAGCAGCTTATTGGGGGCAATGAGGGAGACCCAGTACTTC,CASSLLGAMRETQYF
TRBJ1-1,.,.,TRBV11-3,TGTGCCAGCAGCTTAACCGAGGGCACTGAAGCTTTCTTT,CASSLTEGTEAFF
TRBJ2-2,.,.,TRBV9,TGTGCCAGCAGCGTGAGACTTACGAACACCGGGGAGCTGTTTTTT,CASSVRLTNTGELFF
TRBJ1-1,.,.,TRBV5-1,TGCGCCAGCAGCTTGAGGAGGGACACTGAAGCTTTCTTT,CASSLRRDTEAFF
TRBJ2-3,.,TRBD2,TRBV6-6,TGTGCCAGCAGTTATGGGAGGGGCGCAGATACGCAGTATTTT,CASSYGRGADTQYF
TRBJ2-7,.,TRBD2,TRBV19,TGTGCCAGTAGTGTAACCGGGACTAGCGTGGGCGAGCAGTACTTC,CASSVTGTSVGEQYF
TRBJ1-5,.,TRBD1,TRBV7-8,TGTGCCAGCAGCTTAGGACAGGGGGCAGGTCAGCCCCAGCATTTT,CASSLGQGAGQPQHF
TRBJ2-7,.,.,TRBV4-1,TGCGCCAGCAGCCCCCCCTTCGCAGGCCGGTACGAGCAGTACTTC,CASSPPFAGRYEQYF
TRBJ1-5,once,.,TRBV6-1,TGTGCCAGCAGTGAACAGGTATTCCAGCCCCAGCATTTT,CASSEQVFQPQHF
TRBJ2-3,.,.,TRBV2,TGTGCCAGCAGACCCCGGGCCGCGGGGGATACGCAGTATTTT,CASRPRAAGDTQYF